The rows below give T cell receptor beta chains drawn from one sample of a study of Ad26.COV2.S vaccination and SARS-CoV-2 variants. Assay used: immunoSEQ multiplex PCR; TCRdb lists only in-frame clones, some missing. This sample has 350,000 to 450,000 clones, with 92% found just once. The starting material was peripheral blood, obtained in a trial of Ad26.COV2.S vaccine versus placebo. Every receptor here comes from a person aged 18-65 years who received the Ad26.COV2.S COVID-19 vaccine or a placebo. Each CDR3 is given with its conserved first and last residue. The D gene is left open where the match is weak. A row's size may be missing; if present it is once, few, many or a size class.

.	TRBV6-2/TRBV6-3	TRBJ2-3	TRBD2	CASSPGAGDTDTQYF	TGTGCCAGCAGCCCTGGAGCGGGGGACACAGATACGCAGTATTTT
.	TRBV6-5	TRBJ2-2	.	CASAANTGELFF	TGTGCCAGCGCAGCGAACACCGGGGAGCTGTTTTTT
.	TRBV2	TRBJ2-5	.	CASAWLLKETQYF	TGTGCCAGCGCCTGGCTCTTGAAAGAGACCCAGTACTTC
.	TRBV27	TRBJ1-2	.	CASSLLGPAGDHYGYTF	TGTGCCAGCAGTTTATTGGGGCCGGCAGGGGACCATTATGGCTACACCTTC
.	TRBV4-1	TRBJ2-2	.	CASSQVSGGELFF	TGCGCCAGCAGCCAAGTTAGCGGCGGGGAGCTGTTTTTT
.	TRBV19	TRBJ2-3	TRBD2	CASSKLTSGGPYTDTQYF	TGTGCCAGTAGTAAGTTGACTAGCGGGGGGCCGTACACAGATACGCAGTATTTT
.	TRBV5-4	TRBJ1-2	.	CASSLLGAAGYTF	TGTGCCAGCAGCTTGTTGGGGGCTGCCGGCTACACCTTC
.	TRBV10-1	TRBJ2-7	TRBD1	CASSHRGGEQYF	TGCGCCAGCAGCCACAGGGGCGGCGAGCAGTACTTC
few	TRBV27	TRBJ1-6	TRBD1	CASSPGQGNSPLHF	TGTGCCAGCAGTCCGGGACAGGGTAATTCACCCCTCCACTTT
.	TRBV5-1	TRBJ2-1	TRBD2	CASSLPSPLLAGGDNSYNEQFF	TGCGCCAGCAGCTTGCCCTCTCCCCTACTAGCGGGGGGCGATAACTCCTACAATGAGCAGTTCTTC
.	TRBV3-1/TRBV3-2	TRBJ1-2	TRBD1	CASSPRTGARQNPYGYTF	TGTGCCAGCAGCCCAAGGACAGGAGCTCGTCAAAATCCCTATGGCTACACCTTC
.	TRBV4-1	TRBJ1-5	.	CASSQVQGGNQPQHF	TGCGCCAGCAGCCAAGTCCAGGGAGGGAATCAGCCCCAGCATTTT
few	TRBV7-2	TRBJ1-6	.	CASSPRPSSYNSPLHF	TGTGCCAGCAGCCCTCGACCGAGCTCCTATAATTCACCCCTCCACTTT
.	TRBV4-3	TRBJ2-3	TRBD2	CASSQEISGGVGTDTQYF	TGCGCCAGCAGCCAAGAGATAAGCGGGGGGGTTGGCACAGATACGCAGTATTTT
once	TRBV10-2	TRBJ1-3	.	CASSEKETGNTIYF	TGCGCCAGCAGTGAAAAAGAAACTGGAAACACCATATATTTT
.	TRBV20-1	TRBJ2-2	TRBD1	CSASPGQANTGELFF	TGCAGTGCTAGTCCCGGACAGGCGAACACCGGGGAGCTGTTTTTT